These 3 T cell receptor beta chains share one sample of origin, sequenced in a study of identical twins. One entry per CDR3 protein results from TCRdb running MiXCR on the 5' RACE reads. Counted here are approximately 590,000 distinct CDR3 sequences, roughly 9.5% occurring once; the ten biggest clones make up under 3.5%. This same sample was also part of a study on yellow fever vaccine responses in identical twins.

Sequencing was performed on PBMCs. These receptors all come from a woman aged 18 to 35 in good health.

The chain is built from TRBV7-6 and TRBJ2-5; no reliable D call. Per the germline V gene, CDR1 is SGHVS and CDR2 is FNYEAQ. Trimming pared 5 bases from V and 4 bases from J, leaving 14 bases between. This CDR3 comprises 14 residues. The CDR3 here is CASSPRVLGETQYF. In DNA form, the CDR3 reads TGTGCCAGCAGCCCTAGGGTCCTTGGAGAGACCCAGTACTTC.

The genes are TRBV4-1 and TRBJ2-7, with 7 bases identical to TRBD2. Trimming removed 0 bases from V and 9 bases from J; junction bases left unmatched: 5. CDR3 length equals 13 residues. CDR1 is MGHRA and CDR2 is YSYEKL in the germline V gene. In nucleotides, the CDR3 is TGCGCCAGCAGCCAAGATGCTGGGGGGGGGCAGTACTTC. It specifies CASSQDAGGGQYF.

This chain links TRBV7-8 with TRBJ1-6, with D possibly matching TRBD1 (5 bases). Germline lookup yields CDR1 SGHVS and CDR2 FQNEAQ. The V end lost 5 bases, the J end lost 5 bases, and 13 bases lay between the germline ends. The CDR3 is made up of 15 amino acids. DNA of the CDR3: TGTGCCAGCAGCGCCCAGGGAATCGATAATTCACCCCTCCACTTT. Translating gives CASSAQGIDNSPLHF. Complete variable domain (other parts from reference TRBV7-8 and TRBJ1-6): GAGVSQSPRYKVAKRGQDVALRCDPISGHVSLFWYQQALGQGPEFLTYFQNEAQLDKSGLPSDRFFAERPEGSVSTLKIQRTQQEDSAVYLCASSAQGIDNSPLHFGNGTRLTVT.